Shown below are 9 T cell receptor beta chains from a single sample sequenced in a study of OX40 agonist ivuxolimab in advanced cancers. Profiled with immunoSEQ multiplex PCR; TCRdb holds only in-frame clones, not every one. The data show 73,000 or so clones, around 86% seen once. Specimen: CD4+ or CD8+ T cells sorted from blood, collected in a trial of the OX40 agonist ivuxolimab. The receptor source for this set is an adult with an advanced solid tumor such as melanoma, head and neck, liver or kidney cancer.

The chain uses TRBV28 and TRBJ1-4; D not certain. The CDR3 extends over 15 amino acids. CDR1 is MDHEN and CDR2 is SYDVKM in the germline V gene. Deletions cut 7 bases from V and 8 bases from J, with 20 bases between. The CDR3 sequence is CASNTVGQRGEKLFF. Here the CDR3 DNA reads TGTGCCAGCAACACGGTCGGCCAGCGCGGGGAAAAACTGTTTTTT.

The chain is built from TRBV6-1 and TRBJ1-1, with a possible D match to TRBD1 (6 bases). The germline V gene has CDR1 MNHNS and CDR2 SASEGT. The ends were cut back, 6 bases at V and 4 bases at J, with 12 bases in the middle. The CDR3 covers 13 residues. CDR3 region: CASRSTGTTEAFF. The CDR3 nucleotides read TGTGCCAGCAGATCCACAGGGACCACTGAAGCTTTCTTT.

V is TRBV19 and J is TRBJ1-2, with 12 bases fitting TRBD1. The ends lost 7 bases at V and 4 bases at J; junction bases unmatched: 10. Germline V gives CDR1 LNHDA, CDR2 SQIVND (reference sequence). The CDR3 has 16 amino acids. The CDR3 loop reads CASTTTGQGASYGYTF. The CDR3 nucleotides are TGTGCCAGTACCACAACGGGACAGGGGGCTAGCTATGGCTACACCTTC.

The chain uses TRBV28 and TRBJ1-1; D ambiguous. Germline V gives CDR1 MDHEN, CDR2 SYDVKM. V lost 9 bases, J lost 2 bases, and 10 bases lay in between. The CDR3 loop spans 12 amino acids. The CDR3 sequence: CASQVGNTEAFF. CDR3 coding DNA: TGTGCCAGTCAAGTCGGTAACACTGAAGCTTTCTTT.

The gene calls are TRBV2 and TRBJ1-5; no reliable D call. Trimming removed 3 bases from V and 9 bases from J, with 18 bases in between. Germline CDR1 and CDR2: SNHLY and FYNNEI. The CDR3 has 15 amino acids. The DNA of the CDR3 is TGTGCCAGCAGTGAGAGCAGGAGAGCGGTGAGGCCCCAGCATTTT. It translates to CASSESRRAVRPQHF.

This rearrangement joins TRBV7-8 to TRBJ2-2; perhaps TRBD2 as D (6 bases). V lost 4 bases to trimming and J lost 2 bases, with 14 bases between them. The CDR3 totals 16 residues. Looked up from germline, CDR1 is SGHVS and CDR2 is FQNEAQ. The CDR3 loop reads CASSYPGTGNTGELFF. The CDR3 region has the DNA TGTGCCAGCAGCTACCCCGGGACTGGTAACACCGGGGAGCTGTTTTTT.

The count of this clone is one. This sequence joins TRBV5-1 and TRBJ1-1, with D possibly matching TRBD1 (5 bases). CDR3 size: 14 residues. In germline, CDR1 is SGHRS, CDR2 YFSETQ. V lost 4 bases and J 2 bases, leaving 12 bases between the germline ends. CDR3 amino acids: CASSRGQGNTEAFF. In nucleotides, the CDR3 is TGCGCCAGCAGCCGAGGGCAGGGAAACACTGAAGCTTTCTTT.

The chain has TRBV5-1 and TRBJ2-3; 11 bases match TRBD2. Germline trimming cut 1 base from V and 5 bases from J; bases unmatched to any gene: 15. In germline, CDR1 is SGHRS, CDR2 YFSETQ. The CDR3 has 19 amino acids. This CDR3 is CASSLQLGTSGDRRDTQYF. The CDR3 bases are TGCGCCAGCAGCTTGCAACTCGGGACTAGCGGCGACCGGAGAGATACGCAGTATTTT.

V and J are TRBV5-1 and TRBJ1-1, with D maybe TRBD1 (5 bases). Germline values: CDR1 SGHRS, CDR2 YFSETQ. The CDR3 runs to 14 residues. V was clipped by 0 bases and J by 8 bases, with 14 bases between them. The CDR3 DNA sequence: TGCGCCAGCAGCTTGGGAGGGACGGATAACGAAGCTTTCTTT. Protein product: CASSLGGTDNEAFF.